This entry features one T cell receptor (beta chain) sequence. Its antigen is not identified. This CDR3 spans 17 amino acids. V lost 4 bases to trimming and J lost 0 bases; unmatched junction nucleotides: 6. CDR1 is SGHNT, CDR2 YENEEA, per germline. The data originate from a study of cytomegalovirus exposure and HLA in healthy donors. General study results and limits: V- and J-gene trimming in TCR beta was tied to a missense DCLRE1C variant by an analysis performed later. Across donors, sequencing depth was assumed by presence/absence analyses to be roughly uniform.

Researchers ran the PCR with 60 Vbeta and 13 Jbeta primers. Method: immunoSEQ multiplex PCR; TCRdb's copy keeps in-frame clones and lacks some. There are 200,000 or so clones in the sample; 84% occur only once, and over 2.5% lies in the top ten. The sequencing sample was made of PBMCs. V gene TRBV11-3 combines with J gene TRBJ2-6; 7 bases are a match to TRBD2. This sequence was found in a woman aged 45-59 years in good health and CMV-seropositive. CDR3 nucleotides: TGTGCCAGCAGCTACAGTGGGAGGGGCTCTGGGGCCAACGTCCTGACTTTC. Its translation is CASSYSGRGSGANVLTF.